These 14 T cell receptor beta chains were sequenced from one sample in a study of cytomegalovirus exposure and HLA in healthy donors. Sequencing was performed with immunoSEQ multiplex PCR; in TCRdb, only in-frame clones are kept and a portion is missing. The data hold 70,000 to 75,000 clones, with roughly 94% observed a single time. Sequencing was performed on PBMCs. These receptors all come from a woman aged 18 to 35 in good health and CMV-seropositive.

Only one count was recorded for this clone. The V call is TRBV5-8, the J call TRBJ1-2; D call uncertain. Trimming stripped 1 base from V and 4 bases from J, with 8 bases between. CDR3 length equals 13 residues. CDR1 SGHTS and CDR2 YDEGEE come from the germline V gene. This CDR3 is CASSLRGIYGYTF. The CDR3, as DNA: TGTGCCAGCAGCTTGCGAGGGATCTATGGCTACACCTTC.

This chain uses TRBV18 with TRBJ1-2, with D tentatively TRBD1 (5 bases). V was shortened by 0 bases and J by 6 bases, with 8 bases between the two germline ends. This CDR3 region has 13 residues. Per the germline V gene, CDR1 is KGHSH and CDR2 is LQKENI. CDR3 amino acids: CASSPPAGDGYTF. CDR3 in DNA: TGTGCCAGCTCACCACCGGCGGGGGATGGCTACACCTTC. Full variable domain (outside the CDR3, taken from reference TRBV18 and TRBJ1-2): NAGVMQNPRHLVRRRGQEARLRCSPMKGHSHVYWYRQLPEEGLKFMVYLQKENIIDESGMPKERFSAEFPKEGPSILRIQQVVRGDSAAYFCASSPPAGDGYTFGSGTRLTVV.

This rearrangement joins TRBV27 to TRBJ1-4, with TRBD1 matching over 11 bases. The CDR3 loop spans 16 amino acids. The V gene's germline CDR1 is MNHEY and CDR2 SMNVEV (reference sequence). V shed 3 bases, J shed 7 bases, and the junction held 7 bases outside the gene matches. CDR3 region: CASSFLGTGGSEKLFF. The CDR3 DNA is TGTGCCAGCAGTTTTTTAGGGACAGGGGGGAGTGAAAAACTGTTTTTT.

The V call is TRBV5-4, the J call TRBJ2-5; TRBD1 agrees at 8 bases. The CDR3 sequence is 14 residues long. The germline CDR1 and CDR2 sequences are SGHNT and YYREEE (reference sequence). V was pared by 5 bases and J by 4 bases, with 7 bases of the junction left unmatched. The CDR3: CASRSTGDRETQYF. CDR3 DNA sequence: TGTGCCAGCAGATCGACAGGGGATCGAGAGACCCAGTACTTC. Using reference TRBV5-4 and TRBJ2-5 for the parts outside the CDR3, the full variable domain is ETGVTQSPTHLIKTRGQQVTLRCSSQSGHNTVSWYQQALGQGPQFIFQYYREEENGRGNFPPRFSGLQFPNYSSELNVNALELDDSALYLCASRSTGDRETQYFGPGTRLLVL.

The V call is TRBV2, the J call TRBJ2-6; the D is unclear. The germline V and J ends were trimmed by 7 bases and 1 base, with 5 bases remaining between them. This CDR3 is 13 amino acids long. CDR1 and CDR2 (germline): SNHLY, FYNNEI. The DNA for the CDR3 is TGTGCCAGCATCCTGTCTGGGGCCAACGTCCTGACTTTC. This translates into CASILSGANVLTF. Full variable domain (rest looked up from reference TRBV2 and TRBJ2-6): EPEVTQTPSHQVTQMGQEVILRCVPISNHLYFYWYRQILGQKVEFLVSFYNNEISEKSEIFDDQFSVERPDGSNFTLKIRSTKLEDSAMYFCASILSGANVLTFGAGSRLTVL.

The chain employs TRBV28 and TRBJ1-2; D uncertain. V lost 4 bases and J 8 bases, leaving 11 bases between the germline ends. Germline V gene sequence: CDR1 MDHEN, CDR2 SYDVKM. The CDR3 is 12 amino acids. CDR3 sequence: CASSSLTQGYTF. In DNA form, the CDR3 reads TGTGCCAGCAGTTCCCTCACTCAAGGCTACACCTTC.

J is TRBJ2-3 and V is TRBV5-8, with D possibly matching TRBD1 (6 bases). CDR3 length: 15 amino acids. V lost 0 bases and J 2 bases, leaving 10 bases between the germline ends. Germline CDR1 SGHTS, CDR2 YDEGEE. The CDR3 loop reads CASSLEMGHTDTQYF. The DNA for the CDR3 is TGTGCCAGCAGCTTGGAGATGGGACACACAGATACGCAGTATTTT.

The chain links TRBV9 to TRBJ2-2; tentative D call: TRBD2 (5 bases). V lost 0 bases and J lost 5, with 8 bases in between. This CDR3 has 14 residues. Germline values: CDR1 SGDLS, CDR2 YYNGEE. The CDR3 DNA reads TGTGCCAGCAGCGTAGGAGGAGGTACCGGGGAGCTGTTTTTT. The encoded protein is CASSVGGGTGELFF.

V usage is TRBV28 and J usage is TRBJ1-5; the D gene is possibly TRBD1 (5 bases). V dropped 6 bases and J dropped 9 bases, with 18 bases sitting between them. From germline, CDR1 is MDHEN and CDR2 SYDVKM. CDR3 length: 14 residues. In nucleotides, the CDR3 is TGTGCCAGCAGCCGAACTGCGGCCGGGGGGCCCCAGCATTTT. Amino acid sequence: CASSRTAAGGPQHF.

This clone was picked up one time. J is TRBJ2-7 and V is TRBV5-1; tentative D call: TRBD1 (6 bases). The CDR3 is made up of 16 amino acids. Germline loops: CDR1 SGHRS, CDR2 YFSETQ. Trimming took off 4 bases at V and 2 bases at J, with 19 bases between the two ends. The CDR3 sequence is CASSVYPGHETYEQYF. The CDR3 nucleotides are TGCGCCAGCAGCGTATACCCGGGACACGAGACCTACGAGCAGTACTTC.

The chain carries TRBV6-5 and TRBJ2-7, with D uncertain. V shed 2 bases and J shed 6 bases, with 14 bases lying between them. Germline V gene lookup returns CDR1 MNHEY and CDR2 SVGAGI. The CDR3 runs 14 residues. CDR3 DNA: TGTGCCAGCAGTTACCTGCATGAGGTAGGCGAGCAGTACTTC. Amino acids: CASSYLHEVGEQYF.

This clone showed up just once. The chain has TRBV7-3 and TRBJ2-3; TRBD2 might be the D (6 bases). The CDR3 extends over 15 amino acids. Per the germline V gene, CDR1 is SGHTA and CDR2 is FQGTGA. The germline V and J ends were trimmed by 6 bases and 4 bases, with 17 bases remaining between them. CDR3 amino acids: CASSPQSGVPDTQYF. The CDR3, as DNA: TGTGCCAGCAGTCCTCAATCGGGAGTCCCAGATACGCAGTATTTT.

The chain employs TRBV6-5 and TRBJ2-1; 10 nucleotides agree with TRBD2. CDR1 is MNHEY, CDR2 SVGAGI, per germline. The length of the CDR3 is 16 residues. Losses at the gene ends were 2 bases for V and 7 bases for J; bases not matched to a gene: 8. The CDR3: CASSYAKRGGVNEQFF. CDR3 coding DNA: TGTGCCAGCAGTTACGCCAAGCGGGGGGGAGTAAATGAGCAGTTCTTC.

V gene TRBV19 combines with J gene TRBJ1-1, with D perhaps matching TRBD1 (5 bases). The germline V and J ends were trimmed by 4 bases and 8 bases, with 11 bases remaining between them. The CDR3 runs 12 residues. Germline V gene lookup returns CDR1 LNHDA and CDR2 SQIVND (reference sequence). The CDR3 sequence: CASSTYGQEAFF. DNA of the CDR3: TGTGCCAGTAGTACCTACGGACAAGAAGCTTTCTTT.